These 26 T cell receptor beta chains share one sample of origin, sequenced in a study of CD8 T cells in Susac syndrome. RNA totalling roughly 0.5 to 1 ug underwent reverse transcription with random hexamers. TCRdb recomputed calls from the immunoSEQ multiplex PCR reads with MiXCR, one row per CDR3 protein. The profile covers approximately 150,000 distinct CDR3 sequences, with approximately 95% appearing a single time and 0.11% taken by the ten largest. The sample comprised CD4+ T cells from PBMCs. These receptor sequences come from a human donor with multiple sclerosis.

The J gene is TRBJ1-1, the V gene TRBV30; D gene ambiguous. Germline CDR1 GTSNPN, CDR2 SVGIG (reference sequence). The CDR3 contains 12 residues. The CDR3 reads CGGKGEGTEAFF. CDR3 nucleotides: TGTGGGGGAAAGGGTGAGGGCACTGAAGCTTTCTTT.

The V call is TRBV18, the J call TRBJ2-6; D is perhaps TRBD2 (5 bases). The CDR3 has 15 residues. The V gene's germline CDR1 is KGHSH and CDR2 LQKENI. V dropped 5 bases and J dropped 0 bases, with 8 bases sitting between them. CDR3 residues: CASSFGNSGANVLTF. The CDR3 coding sequence is TGTGCCAGCTCATTCGGGAACTCTGGGGCCAACGTCCTGACTTTC.

This clonotype was counted a few times. The gene calls are TRBV11-2 and TRBJ2-3, with D hard to call. Germline CDR1 and CDR2: SGHAT and FQNNGV. Trimming cost V 0 bases and J 0 bases, with 4 bases left between them. The CDR3 runs 14 residues. The chain's CDR3 is CASSLDRSTDTQYF. The DNA for the CDR3 is TGTGCCAGCAGCTTAGATCGGAGCACAGATACGCAGTATTTT.

The chain is built from TRBV29-1 and TRBJ2-1; weak D call: TRBD2 (7 bases). Germline V gene sequence: CDR1 SQVTM, CDR2 ANQGSEA. The V end was cut by 1 base, the J end by 0 bases, with 16 bases between. The CDR3 sequence is 17 residues long. CDR3 protein: CSVEGGGRLSSYNEQFF. The CDR3 DNA is TGCAGCGTTGAAGGGGGGGGGCGCCTGAGCTCCTACAATGAGCAGTTCTTC.

The chain couples TRBV15 to TRBJ1-5, with TRBD1 identical over 11 bases. CDR3 size: 17 residues. Germline trimming cut 1 base from V and 2 bases from J; bases unmatched to any gene: 4. Germline CDR1 LNHNV, CDR2 YYDKDF (reference sequence). As DNA, the CDR3 is TGTGCCACCAGCAGAGGGACAGGGGGCTTTGGCAATCAGCCCCAGCATTTT. The encoded protein is CATSRGTGGFGNQPQHF.

The V and J genes are TRBV28 and TRBJ1-4; a weak D match, TRBD1 (5 bases). V gave up 9 bases and J gave up 5 bases, with 10 bases separating them. The CDR3 contains 12 residues. Germline values: CDR1 MDHEN, CDR2 SYDVKM. The CDR3 bases are TGTGCCAGTCTACAGGAGAATGAAAAACTGTTTTTT. Amino acids: CASLQENEKLFF.

The chain has TRBV19 and TRBJ2-6; 10 bases match TRBD2. This CDR3 is built from 17 residues. Germline CDR1 and CDR2: LNHDA and SQIVND (reference sequence). The V segment lost 3 bases and the J segment 2 bases; nucleotides outside the gene matches: 4. CDR3 in DNA: TGTGCCAGTAGTATGGCTAGCGGGAGAACTGGGGCCAACGTCCTGACTTTC. Protein product: CASSMASGRTGANVLTF. The whole variable domain, filled in from reference TRBV19 and TRBJ2-6, reads DGGITQSPKYLFRKEGQNVTLSCEQNLNHDAMYWYRQDPGQGLRLIYYSQIVNDFQKGDIAEGYSVSREKKESFPLTVTSAQKNPTAFYLCASSMASGRTGANVLTFGAGSRLTVL.

This clonotype was counted a single time. The chain couples TRBV14 to TRBJ2-6; D is possibly TRBD1 (5 bases). Germline values: CDR1 SGHDN, CDR2 FVKESK. V lost 1 base and J 2 bases, leaving 6 bases between the germline ends. This CDR3 has 15 residues. The chain's CDR3 is CASSQVGPGANVLTF. DNA for the CDR3: TGTGCCAGCAGCCAAGTGGGGCCTGGGGCCAACGTCCTGACTTTC.

This chain uses TRBV6-2 or TRBV6-3 with TRBJ1-4; 8 bases map to TRBD1. Germline V lookup: CDR1 MNHEY, CDR2 SVGEGT. The V segment lost 2 bases and the J segment 7 bases; nucleotides outside the gene matches: 24. The CDR3 is made up of 21 amino acids. CDR3 protein: CASSYRRRIGQGVYTGEKLFF. In DNA, the CDR3 is TGTGCCAGCAGTTACCGTCGTCGGATCGGACAGGGCGTGTATACGGGTGAAAAACTGTTTTTT.

This clonotype appeared once. The genes are TRBV10-3 and TRBJ2-1, with D perhaps matching TRBD1 (5 bases). Germline lookup yields CDR1 ENHRY and CDR2 SYGVKD. The V and J ends lost 4 bases and 1 base respectively, with 14 bases between them. The CDR3 sequence is 16 residues long. The CDR3 here is CAISGNSGISYNEQFF. The DNA of the CDR3 is TGTGCCATCAGTGGTAACTCAGGGATTTCCTACAATGAGCAGTTCTTC.

The chain joins TRBV20-1 to TRBJ1-5, with D possibly matching TRBD1 (5 bases). Germline CDR1 is DFQATT and CDR2 is SNEGSKA (reference sequence). The CDR3 has 13 amino acids. CDR3 sequence reads: CSAAEGPGQPQHF. Written as DNA, the CDR3 is TGCAGCGCCGCTGAGGGACCGGGTCAGCCCCAGCATTTT.

This chain connects TRBV6-2 or TRBV6-3 to TRBJ1-1; D remains unclear. V was pared by 6 bases and J by 1 base, with 9 bases between. Germline values: CDR1 MNHEY, CDR2 SVGEGT. The CDR3 contains 13 residues. The CDR3 coding sequence is TGTGCCAGCAGGTACCCAGGGAACACTGAAGCTTTCTTT. Protein: CASRYPGNTEAFF.

The chain combines TRBV28 with TRBJ2-7, with no clear D. The length of the CDR3 is 13 residues. The V and J ends lost 8 bases and 5 bases respectively, with 16 bases between them. CDR1 MDHEN and CDR2 SYDVKM come from the germline V gene. The CDR3 protein is CASDSRLVDEQYF. The CDR3 region has the DNA TGTGCCAGCGATTCCAGATTGGTCGACGAGCAGTACTTC.

This sequence joins TRBV7-9 and TRBJ1-1; possibly TRBD1 for D (6 bases). The V gene's germline CDR1 is SEHNR and CDR2 FQNEAQ (reference sequence). The CDR3 loop spans 14 amino acids. V was pared by 5 bases and J by 4 bases, with 14 bases between. In nucleotides, the CDR3 is TGTGCCAGCAGCCTAACAGGGTTGGGCACTGAAGCTTTCTTT. Protein product: CASSLTGLGTEAFF.

The sample holds a few counts of this clonotype. V gene TRBV28 combines with J gene TRBJ2-3, with 8 positions matching TRBD2. From germline, CDR1 is MDHEN and CDR2 SYDVKM. The CDR3 runs 14 residues. Germline trimming cut 4 bases from V and 5 bases from J; bases unmatched to any gene: 5. CDR3 in amino acids: CASSSGGAGDTQYF. The CDR3, as DNA: TGTGCCAGCAGTTCCGGGGGGGCCGGAGATACGCAGTATTTT.

This chain joins TRBV12-3 or TRBV12-4 and TRBJ2-2, with 7 bases that match TRBD1. V shed 3 bases and J 7 bases; nucleotides not matched to a gene: 5. CDR3 size: 14 residues. The CDR3 DNA is TGTGCCAGCAGTTTGCGCCAGGGGGACGGGGAGCTGTTTTTT. It is translated as CASSLRQGDGELFF.

V is TRBV7-3 and J is TRBJ2-1; 15 positions agree with TRBD2. CDR1 and CDR2 from the germline V gene are SGHTA and FQGTGA. The CDR3 consists of 16 residues. With V trimmed by 5 bases and J by 11 bases, 10 bases remained unmatched. The CDR3 loop reads CASSTPGLAGGQKQFF. The CDR3, as DNA: TGTGCCAGCAGCACCCCGGGACTAGCGGGGGGCCAAAAGCAGTTCTTC.

The CDR3 loop reads CASSFAGGNTEAFF. The CDR3, as DNA: TGTGCCAGCAGTTTTGCAGGGGGGAACACTGAAGCTTTCTTT. This chain joins TRBV12-3 or TRBV12-4 and TRBJ1-1; TRBD1 matches at 7 bases. CDR3 length: 14 amino acids. V shed 3 bases and J 1 base; nucleotides not matched to a gene: 2.

The J gene is TRBJ2-5, the V gene TRBV6-5; D not resolved. The CDR3 is made up of 15 amino acids. Germline V gives CDR1 MNHEY, CDR2 SVGAGI. V lost 4 bases and J 3 bases, leaving 15 bases between the germline ends. The CDR3 DNA sequence: TGTGCCAGCAGTTCAGACTTCTCACCCGAAGAGACCCAGTACTTC. Translating gives CASSSDFSPEETQYF.

The chain is built from TRBV9 and TRBJ2-7; 10 positions agree with TRBD1. The germline CDR1 and CDR2 sequences are SGDLS and YYNGEE. There are 14 residues in the CDR3. The junction had 4 bases not matched to a gene; V was cut back by 2 bases and J by 5 bases. The CDR3 bases are TGTGCCAGCAGCGTGGGACAGGGGAGGAACGAGCAGTACTTC. Amino acid sequence: CASSVGQGRNEQYF.

The genes are TRBV28 and TRBJ2-5; TRBD2 matches 8 bases. V lost 5 bases, J lost 5 bases, and 13 bases stayed unmatched. CDR1 and CDR2 (germline): MDHEN, SYDVKM. This CDR3 spans 16 amino acids. The CDR3 coding sequence is TGTGCCAGCAGTCCCAGATCGGTAGCGGGAACGGAGACCCAGTACTTC. This encodes CASSPRSVAGTETQYF.

V usage is TRBV29-1 and J usage is TRBJ1-2, with D unclear. This CDR3 contains 12 residues. Germline loops: CDR1 SQVTM, CDR2 ANQGSEA. Trimming cost V 1 base and J 4 bases, with 7 bases left between them. CDR3 amino acids: CSVEGGRYGYTF. The CDR3 DNA follows: TGCAGCGTTGAAGGAGGGCGCTATGGCTACACCTTC.

The gene calls are TRBV5-6 and TRBJ2-2; possible D gene TRBD1, 6 bases. V was pared by 0 bases and J by 3 bases, with 12 bases between. The CDR3 contains 16 residues. The V gene's germline CDR1 is SGHDT and CDR2 YYEEEE. This CDR3 is CASSLGYRVYTGELFF. The CDR3 DNA reads as TGTGCCAGCAGCTTGGGATACAGGGTTTACACCGGGGAGCTGTTTTTT.

The genes are TRBV6-6 and TRBJ2-3, with D perhaps TRBD2 (5 bases). CDR1 and CDR2 from the germline V gene are MNHNY and SVGAGI (reference sequence). Deletions cut 5 bases from V and 10 bases from J, with 13 bases between. The CDR3 extends over 12 amino acids. DNA of the CDR3: TGTGCCAGCAGTGCCGACTATTCAGCGCAGTATTTT. Protein product: CASSADYSAQYF.

V and J are TRBV12-3 or TRBV12-4 and TRBJ1-2; no firm D call. This CDR3 is built from 14 residues. The germline V and J ends were trimmed by 1 base and 8 bases, with 14 bases remaining between them. CDR3 protein: CASSLGGGPGGYTF. CDR3 coding DNA: TGTGCCAGCAGTTTAGGAGGTGGACCGGGAGGCTACACCTTC.

The V and J genes are TRBV20-1 and TRBJ2-7, with D tentatively TRBD2 (6 bases). The CDR3 is made up of 13 amino acids. V was trimmed by 6 bases and J by 1 base, leaving 13 bases between them. Germline CDR1 is DFQATT and CDR2 is SNEGSKA (reference sequence). The CDR3: CSAPRLASYEQYF. The DNA for the CDR3 is TGCAGTGCACCCAGGCTAGCGTCCTACGAGCAGTACTTC.